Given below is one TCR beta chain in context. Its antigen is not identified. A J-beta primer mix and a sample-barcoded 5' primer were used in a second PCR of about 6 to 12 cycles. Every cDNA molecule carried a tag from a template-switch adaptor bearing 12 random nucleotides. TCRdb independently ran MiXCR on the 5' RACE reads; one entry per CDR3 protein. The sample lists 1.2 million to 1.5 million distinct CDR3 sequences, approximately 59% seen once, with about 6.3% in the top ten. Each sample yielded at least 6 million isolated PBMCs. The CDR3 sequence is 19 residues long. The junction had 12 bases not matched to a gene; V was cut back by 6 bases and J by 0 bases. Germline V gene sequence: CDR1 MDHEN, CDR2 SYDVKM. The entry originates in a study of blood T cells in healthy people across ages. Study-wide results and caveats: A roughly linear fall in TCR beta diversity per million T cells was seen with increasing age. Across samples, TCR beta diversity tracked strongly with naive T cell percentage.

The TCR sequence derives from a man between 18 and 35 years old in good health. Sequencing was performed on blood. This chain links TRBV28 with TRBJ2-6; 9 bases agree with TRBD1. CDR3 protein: CASSSFYRGRTSGANVLTF. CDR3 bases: TGTGCCAGCAGCTCTTTTTACAGGGGGCGGACCTCTGGGGCCAACGTCCTGACTTTC.